Included here is one T cell receptor (beta chain) sequence, with context. Its specificity is not known. These data originate in a study of shared clonotypes between healthy human individuals. The CDR3 loop spans 13 amino acids. Germline V CDR1 and CDR2: MNHEY, SMNVEV (reference sequence). V was shortened by 5 bases and J by 3 bases, with 11 bases between the two germline ends. Assay used: immunoSEQ multiplex PCR; TCRdb lists only in-frame clones, some missing. The table has hundreds of thousands of clones, almost 97% seen once; the top ten hold approximately 0.057%. Notes on the study in general: Generation probability values for non-shared clonotypes were lower than those for clonotypes shared by all four donors.

The TCR comes from a woman in her twenties or thirties in good health. The sequenced sample consisted of naive CD4+ T cells sorted from blood. As to subset: CD45RA+ positively selected. This chain uses TRBV27 with TRBJ2-7; D remains ambiguous. This chain's CDR3 is CASSKKTGYEQYF. CDR3 DNA sequence: TGTGCCAGCAGTAAGAAAACGGGCTACGAGCAGTACTTC.